The clone carrying this TCR beta chain was seen only once. Its antigen is not identified. The PCR had 60 Vbeta and 13 Jbeta primers. Assay used: immunoSEQ multiplex PCR; TCRdb lists only in-frame clones, some missing. The repertoire has approximately 170,000 clones, over 80% of them found once; the top ten carry roughly 1.2%. The record originates from a study of cytomegalovirus exposure and HLA in healthy donors. Study-level results: In a later analysis, HLA-C alleles had the fewest associated TCRs, DRB1 alleles the most. Reportedly, fewer N-insertions than the 666-donor mean appeared in an Asian-associated ancestry cluster in a later analysis. Altogether, around 160 TCR beta chains were recorded as cytomegalovirus-associated.

Looked up from germline, CDR1 is ENHRY and CDR2 is SYGVKD. The CDR3 runs to 13 residues. Trimming took 6 bases from V and 5 from J, leaving 14 bases between them. The genes are TRBV10-3 and TRBJ2-7; no firm D call. Sequenced input: PBMCs. The sequence was obtained from a boy younger than 10 in good health and CMV-seronegative. This CDR3 reads CAISSQVSDEQYF. The DNA of the CDR3 is TGTGCCATCAGCTCGCAGGTTAGTGACGAGCAGTACTTC.